These T cell receptor beta chains were read from a single sample in a study of T cell responses to AZD1222 COVID-19 vaccine. The table came from immunoSEQ multiplex PCR; TCRdb's copy has only in-frame clones and leaves some out. The table has about 81,000 clones, 70% to 90% seen once. Here the sequenced sample was peripheral blood, taken 28 days after the second AZD1222 dose. The receptors were sampled from an adult who received the AZD1222 COVID-19 vaccine. CDR3s include the opening cysteine and the closing phenylalanine or tryptophan. The D gene is left open where the match is weak. Size tells how often a clone was seen (once, few, many) or the class of an expanded clone, and some rows leave it out.

v_gene: TRBV5-1; abundance: NA; d_gene: TRBD2; j_gene: TRBJ2-1; CDR3nt: TGCGCCAGCAGCTTGGAGACTAGCGGGAGTGGCTTAGATGAGCAGTTCTTC; CDR3aa: CASSLETSGSGLDEQFF
v_gene: TRBV6-5; abundance: NA; d_gene: NA; j_gene: TRBJ1-5; CDR3nt: TGTGCCAGCAGTTCAGGACAGCACGGTCAGCCCCAGCATTTT; CDR3aa: CASSSGQHGQPQHF
v_gene: TRBV28; abundance: few; d_gene: TRBD2; j_gene: TRBJ2-3; CDR3nt: TGTGCCAGCAGTTTCGGGGGGACGTCGACAGATACGCAGTATTTT; CDR3aa: CASSFGGTSTDTQYF
v_gene: TRBV4-1; abundance: NA; d_gene: NA; j_gene: TRBJ1-1; CDR3nt: TGCGCCAGCAGCCTTACAGGGCCTTGGGGTTCTGAAGCTTTCTTT; CDR3aa: CASSLTGPWGSEAFF
v_gene: TRBV4-1; abundance: NA; d_gene: NA; j_gene: TRBJ1-1; CDR3nt: TGCGCCAGCAGCCAGGCTCGGTCGAACACTGAAGCTTTCTTT; CDR3aa: CASSQARSNTEAFF
v_gene: TRBV19; abundance: once; d_gene: NA; j_gene: TRBJ1-6; CDR3nt: TGTGCCAGTAACGATTCGAGGGATTCACCCCTCCACTTT; CDR3aa: CASNDSRDSPLHF
v_gene: TRBV4-3; abundance: NA; d_gene: NA; j_gene: TRBJ1-2; CDR3nt: TGCGCCAGCAGCCAAGATCAGGCTTTTAGGGGAGTCTATGGCTACACCTTC; CDR3aa: CASSQDQAFRGVYGYTF
v_gene: TRBV20-1; abundance: NA; d_gene: NA; j_gene: TRBJ1-1; CDR3nt: TGCAGTGCTAGTTTGGGGAACACTGAAGCTTTCTTT; CDR3aa: CSASLGNTEAFF
v_gene: TRBV7-2; abundance: once; d_gene: TRBD1; j_gene: TRBJ2-5; CDR3nt: TGTGCCAGCAGCCTGACAGGGGGCGCCTTTAGCGAGACCCAGTACTTC; CDR3aa: CASSLTGGAFSETQYF
v_gene: TRBV27; abundance: NA; d_gene: TRBD1; j_gene: TRBJ1-1; CDR3nt: TGTGCCAGCACCGACAGGGCAGGAAAAACTGAAGCTTTCTTT; CDR3aa: CASTDRAGKTEAFF
v_gene: TRBV3-1/TRBV3-2; abundance: NA; d_gene: NA; j_gene: TRBJ1-1; CDR3nt: TGTGCCAGCAGCCAAATAGCCAGGGGAGGGACTGAAGCTTTCTTT; CDR3aa: CASSQIARGGTEAFF
v_gene: TRBV2; abundance: few; d_gene: TRBD1; j_gene: TRBJ2-5; CDR3nt: TGTGCCAGCAGTGAGCGGTCAGGGGGCAGGGAGACCCAGTACTTC; CDR3aa: CASSERSGGRETQYF
v_gene: TRBV24-1; abundance: NA; d_gene: TRBD2; j_gene: TRBJ2-5; CDR3nt: TGTGCCACCAGTGACCCCGTGTCCGGGACTAGCGGGAGTGGAGGAGAGACCCAGTACTTC; CDR3aa: CATSDPVSGTSGSGGETQYF
v_gene: TRBV24-1; abundance: NA; d_gene: NA; j_gene: TRBJ2-2; CDR3nt: TGTGCCACCAGTGACCCGGGACACATTAACACCGGGGAGCTGTTTTTT; CDR3aa: CATSDPGHINTGELFF
v_gene: TRBV19; abundance: NA; d_gene: TRBD1; j_gene: TRBJ1-5; CDR3nt: TGTGCCAGTAGTGCCCGGGACAGGGCGAGCAATCAGCCCCAGCATTTT; CDR3aa: CASSARDRASNQPQHF
v_gene: TRBV27; abundance: NA; d_gene: NA; j_gene: TRBJ1-2; CDR3nt: TGTGCCAGCAGTTTATCAGTTTCGGACTATGGCTACACCTTC; CDR3aa: CASSLSVSDYGYTF
v_gene: TRBV5-4; abundance: NA; d_gene: TRBD1; j_gene: TRBJ2-3; CDR3nt: TGTGCCAGCAGCACCCGGACAGGGGTGAATGATGCAGATACGCAGTATTTT; CDR3aa: CASSTRTGVNDADTQYF
v_gene: TRBV9; abundance: NA; d_gene: NA; j_gene: TRBJ1-6; CDR3nt: TGTGCCAGCAGCGTAGGACAGCCTAGAACCAATTCACCCCTCCACTTT; CDR3aa: CASSVGQPRTNSPLHF
v_gene: TRBV11-3; abundance: NA; d_gene: NA; j_gene: TRBJ1-6; CDR3nt: TGTGCCAGCAGCCAGGGTTTTGGGTCACCCCTCCACTTT; CDR3aa: CASSQGFGSPLHF
v_gene: TRBV25-1; abundance: NA; d_gene: NA; j_gene: TRBJ2-3; CDR3nt: TGTGCCAGCAAAGGAGGGGCAGATACGCAGTATTTT; CDR3aa: CASKGGADTQYF
v_gene: TRBV4-3; abundance: once; d_gene: NA; j_gene: TRBJ2-5; CDR3nt: TGCGCCAGCAGCCCTGTCGGGAGTCCAGAGACCCAGTACTTC; CDR3aa: CASSPVGSPETQYF
v_gene: TRBV27; abundance: NA; d_gene: TRBD2; j_gene: TRBJ2-1; CDR3nt: TGTGCCAGCAGTTTATTTAGGGGACTAGCGGGGGGCCGGCATGAGCAGTTCTTC; CDR3aa: CASSLFRGLAGGRHEQFF
v_gene: TRBV4-1; abundance: NA; d_gene: NA; j_gene: TRBJ1-2; CDR3nt: TGCGCCAGCAGCCAAGAAGTGGAGGGCTATGGCTACACCTTC; CDR3aa: CASSQEVEGYGYTF
v_gene: TRBV10-1; abundance: NA; d_gene: NA; j_gene: TRBJ2-1; CDR3nt: TGCGCCAGCAGTGAGACGGGGGAACGGGATGAGCAGTTCTTC; CDR3aa: CASSETGERDEQFF
v_gene: TRBV29-1; abundance: NA; d_gene: TRBD1; j_gene: TRBJ2-2; CDR3nt: TGCAGCGTTGGAGGACAGGGGGCCGGGGAGCTGTTTTTT; CDR3aa: CSVGGQGAGELFF
v_gene: TRBV9; abundance: NA; d_gene: NA; j_gene: TRBJ1-6; CDR3nt: TGTGCCAGCAGCGAGGGGCCCTCCCGTACTTCACCCCTCCACTTT; CDR3aa: CASSEGPSRTSPLHF
v_gene: TRBV5-1; abundance: NA; d_gene: NA; j_gene: TRBJ1-4; CDR3nt: TGCGCCAGCAGTCGATCAGGGGTGGAGGGTGAAAAACTGTTTTTT; CDR3aa: CASSRSGVEGEKLFF
v_gene: TRBV9; abundance: NA; d_gene: NA; j_gene: TRBJ1-1; CDR3nt: TGTGCCAGCAGCCAGGGTGCCACTGAAGCTTTCTTT; CDR3aa: CASSQGATEAFF
v_gene: TRBV28; abundance: NA; d_gene: TRBD1; j_gene: TRBJ2-1; CDR3nt: TGTGCCAGCAGTTTGGGGACAGGGATTTACAATGAGCAGTTCTTC; CDR3aa: CASSLGTGIYNEQFF
v_gene: TRBV24-1; abundance: NA; d_gene: NA; j_gene: TRBJ1-3; CDR3nt: TGTGCCACCAGTGACCCGGGACCGGGAAACACCATATATTTT; CDR3aa: CATSDPGPGNTIYF